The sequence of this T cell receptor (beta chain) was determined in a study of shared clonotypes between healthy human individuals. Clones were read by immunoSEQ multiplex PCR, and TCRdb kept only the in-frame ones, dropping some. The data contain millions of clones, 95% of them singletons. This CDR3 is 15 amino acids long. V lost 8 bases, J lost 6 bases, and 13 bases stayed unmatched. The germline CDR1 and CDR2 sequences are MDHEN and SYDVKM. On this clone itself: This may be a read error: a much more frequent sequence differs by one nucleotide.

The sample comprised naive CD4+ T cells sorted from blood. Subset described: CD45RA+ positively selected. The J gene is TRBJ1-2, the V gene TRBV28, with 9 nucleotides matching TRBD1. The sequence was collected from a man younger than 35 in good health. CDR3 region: CASGRTGTGSDGYTF. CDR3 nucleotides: TGTGCCAGCGGTCGTACCGGGACAGGGAGCGATGGCTACACCTTC.